This T cell receptor (beta chain) was sequenced during a study of CD8 T cells in ankylosing spondylitis (dated by TCRdb to about 2017). General notes on the study: To find TCR variants linked to disease, the study profiled T cell receptor beta repertoires in ankylosing spondylitis patients and healthy donors. The whole study cohort included 85 to 120 healthy donors and 25 or so ankylosing spondylitis patients. Samples of peripheral blood were taken, and for ankylosing spondylitis patients, synovial fluid was collected as well.

There are many counts of this clonotype. Its antigen remains undetermined. The sample holds no much larger clone one base away, and base qualities are not on file. From its cysteine to its phenylalanine, the CDR3 spans 17 amino acids. This entry keeps only the CDR3 DNA: 51 bases, framed from base 1. CDR1 and CDR2 (PRHDT, FYEKMQ) derive from the germline V gene (reference sequence). The germline V end is reduced by 0 bases and the J end by 2 bases; junction bases left unmatched: 9. What the study reported, not specific to this receptor: A TCR beta motif made up of fewer than 10 highly homologous amino acid variants appeared to be characteristic of blood from ankylosing spondylitis patients. In peripheral blood, the disease-linked clones were found at relatively low frequencies and had a CD8+ phenotype. The disease-linked clones were reported to be significantly enriched in matched synovial fluid samples from ankylosing spondylitis patients. Some motif variants were previously reported in synovial fluid and blood of reactive arthritis patients, suggesting common disease-initiation mechanisms.

TCRdb names Illumina HiSeq 2500 as the instrument used. Quantitative 5'-RACE with molecular barcodes was the method used to prepare the TCR beta libraries. Per the source publication's procedure: A new computational method based on a probabilistic model of VDJ rearrangement was used to identify disease-linked TCR variants. The raw public data were reprocessed by TCRdb itself: fastp quality trimming at Q25, MiXCR clonotype calling, in-frame beta chains only. Identical CDR3 proteins give one entry, which carries the most common genes and DNA. These V and J calls rely on TCRdb rather than the paper's analysis. For this sample the table gives under 200,000 distinct CDR3 sequences, of which 10% to 15% were detected only once. Approximately 9.9% of the sample lies in the top ten.

The rearranged chain carries TRBV13 and TRBJ1-2, with 7 middle bases fitting TRBD1. The sequence was collected from a female donor with ankylosing spondylitis or in good health (not recorded which). The source material was blood, either unsorted or a sorted T cell fraction (not recorded which). The CDR3 here reads CASSLGTGTWGNYGYTF. The DNA sequence is as follows: TGTGCCAGCAGCTTAGGGACAGGGACGTGGGGCAACTATGGCTACACCTTC. The variable domain in full, with residues beyond the CDR3 obtained from the reference TRBV13 and TRBJ1-2 genes, is AAGVIQSPRHLIKEKRETATLKCYPIPRHDTVYWYQQGPGQDPQFLISFYEKMQSDKGSIPDRFSAQQFSDYHSELNMSSLELGDSALYFCASSLGTGTWGNYGYTFGSGTRLTVV.